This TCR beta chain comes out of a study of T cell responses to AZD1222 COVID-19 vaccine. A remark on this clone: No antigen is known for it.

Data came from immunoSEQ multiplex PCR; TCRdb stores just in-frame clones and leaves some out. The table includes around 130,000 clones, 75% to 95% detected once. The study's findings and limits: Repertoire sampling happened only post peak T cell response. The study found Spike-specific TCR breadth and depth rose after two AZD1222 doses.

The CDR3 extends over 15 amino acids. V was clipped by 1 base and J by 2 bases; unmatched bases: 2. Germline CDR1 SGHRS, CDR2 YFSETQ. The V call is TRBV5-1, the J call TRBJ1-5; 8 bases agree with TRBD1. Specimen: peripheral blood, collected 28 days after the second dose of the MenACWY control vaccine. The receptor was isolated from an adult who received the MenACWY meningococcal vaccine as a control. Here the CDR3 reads CASSLQGAGNQPQHF. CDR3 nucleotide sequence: TGCGCCAGCAGCTTGCAGGGGGCTGGCAATCAGCCCCAGCATTTT. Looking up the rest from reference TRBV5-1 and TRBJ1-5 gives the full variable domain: KAGVTQTPRYLIKTRGQQVTLSCSPISGHRSVSWYQQTPGQGLQFLFEYFSETQRNKGNFPGRFSGRQFSNSRSEMNVSTLELGDSALYLCASSLQGAGNQPQHFGDGTRLSIL.